This record concerns one T cell receptor beta chain sequence. Antigen: not known. These data are taken from a study of early T cells in non-severe SARS-CoV-2 infection. On the study more broadly: Sequencing input comprised bulk RNA from unsorted whole blood; chain pairing was not available.

TCRdb itself ran the 5' RACE reads through MiXCR, one entry per CDR3 protein. Here the sample spans 98,000 or so distinct CDR3 sequences, 12% being singletons. General study results and limits: Anti-spike CD8 responses were favored in VDJdb matching, and private and CD4 specificities were missed.

V was trimmed by 6 bases and J by 3 bases, leaving 18 bases between them. The CDR3 covers 15 residues. Germline CDR1 MNHEY, CDR2 SVGAGI. The sample was whole blood. The chain links TRBV6-5 to TRBJ2-7, with D perhaps TRBD2 (6 bases). This clonotype was sampled from an adult who was a healthcare worker with PCR-confirmed SARS-CoV-2 infection or an uninfected control (not recorded which). CDR3 protein: CASSRTGAPHYEQYF. DNA for the CDR3: TGTGCCAGCAGCCGAACGGGAGCCCCTCACTACGAGCAGTACTTC.